Presented here are 19 T cell receptor beta chains from one specimen sequenced in a study of T cells after yellow fever vaccination. A single record per CDR3 protein comes from TCRdb applying MiXCR to the 5' RACE reads. The data contain some 110,000 distinct CDR3 sequences, around 8% of them singletons. Sequences were derived from CD8+ T cells sorted from PBMCs, sampled 45 days after the yellow fever booster vaccination. The receptors originated from a man aged 25-45 years who received the YFV17D yellow fever vaccine.

The genes are TRBV5-1 and TRBJ2-7; the D gene is possibly TRBD1 (6 bases). The CDR3 is 15 amino acids. Germline V gene lookup returns CDR1 SGHRS and CDR2 YFSETQ. V lost 0 bases, J lost 4 bases, and 14 bases lay in between. The CDR3 DNA sequence: TGCGCCAGCAGCTTGGCCTCGACAGGAACGTACGAGCAGTACTTC. It yields the protein CASSLASTGTYEQYF. The whole variable domain, filled in from reference TRBV5-1 and TRBJ2-7, reads KAGVTQTPRYLIKTRGQQVTLSCSPISGHRSVSWYQQTPGQGLQFLFEYFSETQRNKGNFPGRFSGRQFSNSRSEMNVSTLELGDSALYLCASSLASTGTYEQYFGPGTRLTVT.

This clonotype was seen many times. The V and J genes are TRBV29-1 and TRBJ1-2; D uncertain. V gave up 5 bases and J gave up 7 bases, with 11 bases separating them. Germline loops: CDR1 SQVTM, CDR2 ANQGSEA. The CDR3 contains 11 residues. CDR3 in amino acids: CSVPTRGGYTF. The CDR3 bases are TGCAGCGTTCCCACTCGGGGTGGCTACACCTTC.

This clonotype has only a few counts. The chain employs TRBV29-1 and TRBJ2-7; D not certain. This CDR3 contains 11 residues. Germline V gene lookup returns CDR1 SQVTM and CDR2 ANQGSEA. V was pared by 7 bases and J by 3 bases, with 10 bases between. Here the CDR3 reads CSALRDYEQYF. The CDR3 region has the DNA TGCAGCGCCCTCAGAGACTACGAGCAGTACTTC.

This clonotype was observed at least ten times. The chain couples TRBV12-5 to TRBJ2-3; TRBD1 or TRBD2 may be the D gene (5 bases each). Germline lookup yields CDR1 LGHNT and CDR2 FRNRAP. The CDR3 consists of 15 residues. V lost 1 base, J lost 0 bases, and 8 bases lay in between. The CDR3 bases are TGTGCTAGTGGTTTGGAATGGGACAGCACAGATACGCAGTATTTT. Protein: CASGLEWDSTDTQYF.

This clonotype showed up many times. The V gene is TRBV12-3 or TRBV12-4, the J gene TRBJ1-6, with a tentative D call TRBD1 (5 bases). With 6 bases removed from V and 7 bases from J, the gap between germline ends came to 13 bases. The CDR3 covers 14 residues. CDR3: CASRDGTVNSPLHF. The CDR3 DNA reads as TGTGCCAGCAGGGACGGGACGGTCAATTCACCCCTCCACTTT.

This clonotype showed up just a few times. The V call is TRBV10-3, the J call TRBJ2-2; D gene ambiguous. The CDR3 covers 10 residues. V was trimmed by 8 bases and J by 6 bases, leaving 4 bases between them. Germline CDR1 ENHRY, CDR2 SYGVKD. The CDR3 region is CAIGAGELFF. DNA for the CDR3: TGTGCCATCGGGGCCGGGGAGCTGTTTTTT.

Many counts were recorded for this clonotype. CDR3 nucleotides: TGTGCCAGCAGCGAGAAAGGACGGGAAGAGACCCAGTACTTC. This codes for CASSEKGREETQYF. The chain carries TRBV4-2 and TRBJ2-5; D unclear. CDR1 is LGHNA and CDR2 is YNFKEQ in the germline V gene. The CDR3 runs 14 residues. Trimming removed 5 bases at V and 3 bases at J, with 13 bases between.

In its sample, this clonotype was seen many times. The J gene is TRBJ2-7, the V gene TRBV27; TRBD1 aligns across 9 bases. The germline V gene encodes CDR1 MNHEY and CDR2 SMNVEV (reference sequence). There are 15 residues in the CDR3. J was trimmed by 3 bases and V by 1 base; bases with no gene match: 4. The CDR3 DNA is TGTGCCAGCAGTTTATACGGGACAGGGTTCTACGAGCAGTACTTC. Translation: CASSLYGTGFYEQYF.

This clonotype was observed many times. The chain joins TRBV7-3 to TRBJ2-3, with 13 bases aligning to TRBD2. There are 18 residues in the CDR3. The germline V gene has CDR1 SGHTA and CDR2 FQGTGA. V trimming: 5 bases; J trimming: 2 bases; junction bases outside the gene matches: 10. CDR3 residues: CASSPRGLAGEDTDTQYF. The CDR3 DNA follows: TGTGCCAGCAGCCCCCGAGGACTAGCGGGAGAGGACACAGATACGCAGTATTTT.

This clonotype was seen many times. V is TRBV20-1 and J is TRBJ2-7; 11 positions match TRBD2. The CDR3 contains 15 residues. Germline V gives CDR1 DFQATT, CDR2 SNEGSKA (reference sequence). After removal of 3 bases from V and 3 bases from J, the junction contained 7 bases not matched to a gene. Written as DNA, the CDR3 is TGCAGTGCTAGCACTAGCGGGGGAGTTGGCTACGAGCAGTACTTC. Encoded protein: CSASTSGGVGYEQYF.

The DNA for the CDR3 is TGTGCCAGTAGGGGTTGGCGGAGCGACTCCTACGAGCAGTACTTC. This codes for CASRGWRSDSYEQYF. The chain employs TRBV19 and TRBJ2-7, with unresolved D. The CDR3 length is 15 residues. Trimming took 6 bases from V and 0 from J, leaving 15 bases between them. The V gene's germline CDR1 is LNHDA and CDR2 SQIVND (reference sequence).

This clonotype was found many times. The rearrangement links TRBV6-1 to TRBJ2-2; TRBD2 aligns across 9 bases. The CDR3 sequence is 15 residues long. Germline V gives CDR1 MNHNS, CDR2 SASEGT. J was trimmed by 3 bases and V by 5 bases; bases with no gene match: 4. The CDR3 loop is CASSPLAGDTGELFF. The CDR3 DNA follows: TGTGCCAGCAGTCCCTTAGCGGGAGACACCGGGGAGCTGTTTTTT.

This clonotype was detected a few times. This rearrangement joins TRBV30 to TRBJ2-7; no definite D call. This CDR3 is 14 amino acids long. Per germline, CDR1 GTSNPN and CDR2 SVGIG (reference sequence). Deletions cut 0 bases from V and 5 bases from J, with 14 bases between. CDR3 sequence: CAWSVTSVTDEQYF. The CDR3 DNA is TGTGCCTGGAGTGTTACGAGCGTCACAGACGAGCAGTACTTC.

This clonotype has at least ten counts. CDR3 nucleotide sequence: TGTGCCAGCAGCTTAGCGGGAGGGGGGAACGAGCAGTACTTC. Translating gives CASSLAGGGNEQYF. V usage is TRBV27 and J usage is TRBJ2-7; the match to TRBD2 covers 11 bases. J gave up 5 bases and V 6 bases, and 6 bases lay outside the gene matches. CDR3 length: 14 amino acids. The V gene's germline CDR1 is MNHEY and CDR2 SMNVEV (reference sequence).

In this sample, this clonotype turned up many times. The J gene is TRBJ2-6, the V gene TRBV4-3; D is unresolved. V was shortened by 1 base and J by 2 bases, with 12 bases between the two germline ends. The CDR3 covers 17 residues. Germline V CDR1 and CDR2: LGHNA, YSLEER. CDR3 loop: CASSQALKEAGANVLTF. The CDR3, as DNA: TGCGCCAGCAGCCAAGCGTTAAAAGAAGCTGGGGCCAACGTCCTGACTTTC.

This clonotype was counted at least ten times. The chain employs TRBV7-6 and TRBJ2-7, with 7 bases lining up with TRBD1. With 0 bases clipped from V and 6 bases from J, the junction kept 14 bases outside the gene matches. The CDR3 totals 17 residues. The germline CDR1 and CDR2 sequences are SGHVS and FNYEAQ. The CDR3 here is CASSLATGNSAALEQYF. The CDR3 coding sequence is TGTGCCAGCAGCTTAGCGACAGGGAACTCTGCGGCTCTCGAGCAGTACTTC.

This clonotype was seen at least ten times. The chain couples TRBV20-1 to TRBJ1-1; the D gene is possibly TRBD1 (5 bases). The ends were cut back, 5 bases at V and 6 bases at J, with 10 bases in the middle. The CDR3 extends over 11 amino acids. CDR1 and CDR2 (germline): DFQATT, SNEGSKA (reference sequence). Written as DNA, the CDR3 is TGCAGTGCTCTCGGGGCTTCTGAAGCTTTCTTT. Translating it yields CSALGASEAFF.

V and J are TRBV10-1 and TRBJ1-1, with D unclear. The CDR3 runs 13 residues. CDR1 WNHNN and CDR2 SYGVQD come from the germline V gene (reference sequence). Between the trimmed V and J ends, which lost 4 bases and 1 base, there was a span of 7 bases. The DNA for the CDR3 is TGCGCCAGCAGTGTCGGGCCGAACACTGAAGCTTTCTTT. This translates into CASSVGPNTEAFF.

This rearrangement joins TRBV5-4 to TRBJ2-1; D not resolved. The CDR3 runs to 11 residues. CDR1 and CDR2 from the germline V gene are SGHNT and YYREEE (reference sequence). V was cut by 3 bases and J by 10 bases, with 8 bases left in between. This chain's CDR3 is CASSSSLEQFF. The CDR3 nucleotides read TGTGCCAGCAGCTCCTCCTTAGAGCAGTTCTTC.